A single sample gave rise to the 20 T cell receptor beta chains below, sequenced in a study of blood T cell repertoires in COVID-19 (dated by TCRdb to between 2020 and 2021). Library preparation used the immunoSEQ multiplex PCR assay. TCRdb took this table from immuneACCESS and kept in-frame rearrangements with V and J called. Such tables lack part of the clones; where checked against another copy, unresolved V genes explain under half of the gap, and the rest is unexplained. Counted in this sample were just over 50,000 clones; approximately 86% of them appeared once. The top ten clones comprise about 4% of the sample. Sequencing was carried out using peripheral blood. Receptors were obtained from a man aged 80 or over with active COVID-19.

This clone was observed a handful of times. The chain links TRBV5-1 to TRBJ2-7, with a possible D match to TRBD2 (7 bases). This CDR3 has 16 amino acids. V lost 0 bases, J lost 2 bases, and 15 bases lay in between. In germline, CDR1 is SGHRS, CDR2 YFSETQ. The CDR3 DNA reads TGCGCCAGCAGCTTGGGGGGGCGACTAGCCACCTACGAGCAGTACTTC. The encoded protein is CASSLGGRLATYEQYF. The full variable domain, its missing parts supplied by reference TRBV5-1 and TRBJ2-7, is KAGVTQTPRYLIKTRGQQVTLSCSPISGHRSVSWYQQTPGQGLQFLFEYFSETQRNKGNFPGRFSGRQFSNSRSEMNVSTLELGDSALYLCASSLGGRLATYEQYFGPGTRLTVT.

This CDR3 reads CASSSNRASSGNTIYF. The CDR3 nucleotides read TGTGCCAGCAGCTCGAACAGGGCTAGCTCTGGAAACACCATATATTTT. The V call is TRBV7-8, the J call TRBJ1-3; D perhaps matches TRBD1 (6 bases). This CDR3 comprises 16 residues. CDR1 and CDR2 (germline): SGHVS, FQNEAQ. V lost 4 bases and J lost 0, with 13 bases in between.

This chain joins TRBV9 and TRBJ2-1, with a possible D match to TRBD2 (6 bases). Between the trimmed V and J ends, which lost 4 bases and 4 bases, there was a span of 12 bases. From germline, CDR1 is SGDLS and CDR2 YYNGEE. This CDR3 is 14 amino acids long. The CDR3 spells CASSSSEGYNEQFF. Written as DNA, the CDR3 is TGTGCCAGCAGCAGCTCGGAGGGATACAATGAGCAGTTCTTC.

The chain recombines TRBV28 with TRBJ2-5, with TRBD1 as a possible D gene (5 bases). V lost 7 bases and J lost 1, with 13 bases in between. Germline CDR1 is MDHEN and CDR2 is SYDVKM. The CDR3 length is 14 residues. CDR3 DNA: TGTGCCAGCAACAGAGACAGTTCCCAAGAGACCCAGTACTTC. This translates into CASNRDSSQETQYF.

This sequence joins TRBV27 and TRBJ2-3; tentatively, D is TRBD2 (6 bases). The germline gives CDR1 MNHEY, CDR2 SMNVEV (reference sequence). V lost 11 bases to trimming and J lost 5 bases, with 23 bases between them. The CDR3 length is 15 residues. The CDR3 DNA is TGTGCCGTGACGGCCCTCGGGGCGGAGGGAGATACGCAGTATTTT. Its protein product is CAVTALGAEGDTQYF.

To note about this clone: Other DNA sequences within the sample encode an identical CDR3. The chain joins TRBV18 to TRBJ1-5, with 7 bases matching TRBD1. The germline V gene encodes CDR1 KGHSH and CDR2 LQKENI. CDR3 length: 13 amino acids. V gave up 3 bases and J gave up 4 bases; unmatched junction bases: 0. CDR3 region: CASSPDRNQPQHF. DNA for the CDR3: TGTGCCAGCTCACCGGACAGGAATCAGCCCCAGCATTTT.

The V gene is TRBV14, the J gene TRBJ1-1, with D hard to call. This CDR3 comprises 14 residues. With 7 bases removed from V and 4 bases from J, the gap between germline ends came to 16 bases. In germline, CDR1 is SGHDN, CDR2 FVKESK. CDR3 in amino acids: CASIPGGWVTEAFF. DNA for the CDR3: TGTGCCAGCATACCCGGAGGGTGGGTCACTGAAGCTTTCTTT.

This rearrangement joins TRBV5-1 to TRBJ2-1, with D possibly TRBD2 on 6 matching bases. Germline-derived CDR1 and CDR2 are SGHRS and YFSETQ. The CDR3 is 15 residues long. Trimming left V 0 bases short and J 3 bases short, with 10 bases between. In nucleotides, the CDR3 is TGCGCCAGCAGCTTGGAGGGAGCGGGCTACAATGAGCAGTTCTTC. Translating it yields CASSLEGAGYNEQFF.

This clone has a single count. V usage is TRBV18 and J usage is TRBJ2-3; tentatively, D is TRBD2 (6 bases). CDR3 length: 15 amino acids. Germline V gives CDR1 KGHSH, CDR2 LQKENI. Deletions cut 4 bases from V and 2 bases from J, with 13 bases between. CDR3 region: CASSRMAGTTDTQYF. As DNA, the CDR3 is TGTGCCAGCTCACGAATGGCGGGGACCACAGATACGCAGTATTTT.

CDR3 sequence: CASSQEAGGPTGELFF. The CDR3 nucleotides read TGCGCCAGCAGCCAAGAGGCGGGAGGGCCGACCGGGGAGCTGTTTTTT. The V call is TRBV4-3, the J call TRBJ2-2; TRBD2 matches 9 bases. The CDR3 runs to 16 residues. CDR1 LGHNA and CDR2 YSLEER come from the germline V gene. V lost 0 bases, J lost 5 bases, and 4 bases stayed unmatched.

This chain links TRBV3-1 (or the pseudogene TRBV3-2) with TRBJ2-3; 10 nucleotides agree with TRBD2. The CDR3 is made up of 16 amino acids. Germline V gene sequence: CDR1 LGHDT, CDR2 YNNKEL (reference sequence). The V segment lost 1 base and the J segment 4 bases; nucleotides outside the gene matches: 5. CDR3 residues: CASSQGLAGGADTQYF. CDR3 nucleotide sequence: TGTGCCAGCAGCCAAGGGTTAGCGGGAGGTGCAGATACGCAGTATTTT.

In nucleotides, the CDR3 is TGTGCCAGCTCACCGGGACAGGGCGTTCAAGAGACCCAGTACTTC. Amino acid sequence: CASSPGQGVQETQYF. This chain links TRBV18 with TRBJ2-5; 9 positions match TRBD1. Germline CDR1 is KGHSH and CDR2 is LQKENI. The CDR3 totals 15 residues. V trimming: 3 bases; J trimming: 2 bases; junction bases outside the gene matches: 4.

The chain employs TRBV30 and TRBJ1-1; possible D gene TRBD1, 5 bases. The CDR3 is 14 residues long. The germline gives CDR1 GTSNPN, CDR2 SVGIG (reference sequence). Trimming took off 2 bases at V and 2 bases at J, with 12 bases between the two ends. CDR3: CAWSFQGLNTEAFF. The CDR3 DNA is TGTGCCTGGAGTTTCCAGGGACTTAACACTGAAGCTTTCTTT.

J is TRBJ2-5 and V is TRBV2; D is unclear. The CDR3 is 14 amino acids. Germline V CDR1 and CDR2: SNHLY, FYNNEI. Trimming shortened V by 5 bases and J by 1 base, and 11 bases separated the two germline ends. CDR3 protein: CASSPADSQETQYF. The CDR3 DNA is TGTGCCAGCAGTCCCGCGGATAGCCAAGAGACCCAGTACTTC.

Only a few counts were recorded for this clone. The chain recombines TRBV7-8 with TRBJ1-3, with D possibly matching TRBD1 (6 bases). Trimming removed 1 base from V and 3 bases from J, with 13 bases in between. The CDR3 sequence is 16 residues long. Germline V gene data show CDR1 as SGHVS and CDR2 as FQNEAQ. This CDR3 reads CASSLVTQGFGNTIYF. CDR3 sequence (DNA): TGTGCCAGCAGCTTAGTAACACAGGGATTTGGAAACACCATATATTTT.

A single count supports this clone. The sample contains more than one DNA sequence encoding this CDR3. J is TRBJ2-5 and V is TRBV12-3 or TRBV12-4, with D unclear. The V end was cut by 5 bases, the J end by 5 bases, with 6 bases between. The CDR3 has 11 residues. The CDR3 region is CASSPQETQYF. Written as DNA, the CDR3 is TGTGCCAGCAGTCCCCAGGAGACCCAGTACTTC.

This clone was seen once. The rearrangement joins TRBV2 to TRBJ2-2; the match to TRBD2 covers 8 bases. The CDR3 is 16 amino acids. The V segment lost 7 bases and the J segment 1 base; nucleotides outside the gene matches: 8. Germline V gene lookup returns CDR1 SNHLY and CDR2 FYNNEI. The CDR3 DNA sequence: TGTGCCAGCAAGCTCCATGCGGGGGGGAACACCGGGGAGCTGTTTTTT. It translates to CASKLHAGGNTGELFF. Full variable domain (remainder filled in from reference TRBV2 and TRBJ2-2): EPEVTQTPSHQVTQMGQEVILRCVPISNHLYFYWYRQILGQKVEFLVSFYNNEISEKSEIFDDQFSVERPDGSNFTLKIRSTKLEDSAMYFCASKLHAGGNTGELFFGEGSRLTVL.

The CDR3 DNA is TGTGCCAGTAGTGACGGGACAGGGTTTTCCTACGAGCAGTACTTC. Amino acid sequence: CASSDGTGFSYEQYF. This sequence joins TRBV19 and TRBJ2-7, with TRBD1 identical over 9 bases. The CDR3 has 15 amino acids. The germline CDR1 and CDR2 sequences are LNHDA and SQIVND (reference sequence). V shed 5 bases, J shed 1 base, and the junction held 6 bases outside the gene matches.

This clone was recorded only once. This chain uses TRBV18 with TRBJ2-3; D may be TRBD2 (7 bases). V was cut by 8 bases and J by 4 bases, with 16 bases left in between. The germline CDR1 and CDR2 sequences are KGHSH and LQKENI. This CDR3 region has 14 residues. This CDR3 reads CASRPTGGSDTQYF. The CDR3 bases are TGTGCCAGCCGCCCGACGGGGGGCTCAGATACGCAGTATTTT.

The chain couples TRBV28 to TRBJ1-5, with 7 bases fitting TRBD1. The CDR3 sequence is 20 residues long. Losses at the gene ends were 1 base for V and 6 bases for J; bases not matched to a gene: 21. Germline CDR1 is MDHEN and CDR2 is SYDVKM. The CDR3 region has the DNA TGTGCCAGCAGTTTATCTTGGGGGAGGCGGGACAGTCCACTAGGTCAGCCCCAGCATTTT. This encodes CASSLSWGRRDSPLGQPQHF.